The source of this T cell receptor (beta chain) is a study of beta chain features in type 1 diabetes. Looking at the study overall: Cell yields, age and gender were similar between patients and healthy donors. Notes on the study in general: Shorter templates might be favored by PCR, and equally so in patients and in controls.

Sorted CD4+ subsets: naive, central memory, regulatory, stem cell-like memory (CD45RO/CCR7/CD25/CD127/CD95/CD27 panel). The CDR3 extends over 11 amino acids. Per germline, CDR1 DFQATT and CDR2 SNEGSKA (reference sequence). Trimming shortened V by 6 bases and J by 6 bases, and 11 bases separated the two germline ends. A remark on this clone: Its cognate antigen is unknown.

Every isolated RNA sample was fully reverse transcribed, so sequencing captured expressed TCRB transcripts. Profiling relied on immunoSEQ multiplex PCR, and the TCRdb table lists in-frame clones only, not all of them. The data show about 350,000 clones, around 19% seen once. The rearrangement links TRBV20-1 to TRBJ1-1, with D perhaps TRBD1 (6 bases). The source of this sequence is a woman aged 18-29 years in good health. The specimen sequenced was naive CD4+ T cells from blood. CDR3 residues: CSANPGAEAFF. The DNA for the CDR3 is TGCAGTGCCAACCCAGGGGCTGAAGCTTTCTTT.